Listed here are 17 T cell receptor beta chains from one sample, sequenced in a study of shared clonotypes between healthy human individuals. This table comes from immunoSEQ multiplex PCR, and its TCRdb copy is limited to in-frame clones, with some not included. The sample holds approximately 440,000 clones, roughly three quarters seen once. The sequencing sample was made of PBMCs. Source of these receptors: a woman aged 40-49 years in good health. Some clones in this sample may be carry-over from other donors' samples.

The chain links TRBV28 to TRBJ2-4, with D tentatively TRBD1 (5 bases). In germline, CDR1 is MDHEN, CDR2 SYDVKM. The CDR3 loop spans 13 amino acids. The ends were cut back, 3 bases at V and 6 bases at J, with 9 bases in the middle. CDR3 DNA sequence: TGTGCCAGCAGTTTTCCTAGGGGAAACATTCAGTACTTC. This sequence encodes CASSFPRGNIQYF.

This rearrangement joins TRBV7-2 to TRBJ1-2; 7 bases are a match to TRBD1. Unmatched junction bases numbered 12, after V lost 1 base and J lost 4 bases. The V gene's germline CDR1 is SGHTA and CDR2 FQGNSA. The CDR3 runs to 17 residues. The CDR3 is CASSLGGQGGSSYGYTF. For the CDR3, the DNA is TGTGCCAGCAGCTTAGGCGGGCAGGGGGGTTCGAGCTATGGCTACACCTTC. Full variable domain (outside the CDR3, taken from reference TRBV7-2 and TRBJ1-2): GAGVSQSPSNKVTEKGKDVELRCDPISGHTALYWYRQSLGQGLEFLIYFQGNSAPDKSGLPSDRFSAERTGGSVSTLTIQRTQQEDSAVYLCASSLGGQGGSSYGYTFGSGTRLTVV.

This sequence joins TRBV5-1 and TRBJ1-3; D is perhaps TRBD1 (6 bases). This CDR3 comprises 17 residues. The germline gives CDR1 SGHRS, CDR2 YFSETQ. Trimming cost V 4 bases and J 0 bases, with 17 bases left between them. CDR3 nucleotides: TGCGCCAGCAGCCAGGCGGGGGGGCCTACCTCTGGAAACACCATATATTTT. Protein product: CASSQAGGPTSGNTIYF.

The V call is TRBV7-2, the J call TRBJ2-7; TRBD1 aligns across 10 bases. V was clipped by 5 bases and J by 3 bases; unmatched bases: 4. The CDR3 is made up of 14 amino acids. Germline V gene sequence: CDR1 SGHTA, CDR2 FQGNSA. This chain's CDR3 is CASSTRTGGYEQYF. The CDR3, as DNA: TGTGCCAGCAGCACCCGGACAGGGGGCTACGAGCAGTACTTC.

The chain couples TRBV18 to TRBJ1-2, with 7 positions matching TRBD1. Trimming removed 2 bases from V and 4 bases from J; junction bases left unmatched: 10. The germline CDR1 and CDR2 sequences are KGHSH and LQKENI. This CDR3 is 16 amino acids long. CDR3: CASSPADRATPYGYTF. Written as DNA, the CDR3 is TGTGCCAGCTCACCAGCTGACAGGGCGACGCCCTATGGCTACACCTTC.

This clone was counted many times. The genes are TRBV4-3 and TRBJ2-7; 7 bases are a match to TRBD2. This CDR3 region has 14 residues. After removal of 4 bases from V and 4 bases from J, the junction contained 7 bases not matched to a gene. Germline V gene lookup returns CDR1 LGHNA and CDR2 YSLEER. The CDR3, as DNA: TGCGCCAGCAGCCGCGGACTAGGGAGGTACGAGCAGTACTTC. Translated, it gives CASSRGLGRYEQYF.

V usage is TRBV11-2 and J usage is TRBJ2-5, with D uncertain. The CDR3 extends over 16 amino acids. V lost 5 bases, J lost 4 bases, and 20 bases lay in between. Germline loops: CDR1 SGHAT, CDR2 FQNNGV. DNA of the CDR3: TGTGCCAGCAGCCGACTGACGACGGCCTGGAGAGAGACCCAGTACTTC. Encoded protein: CASSRLTTAWRETQYF.

This clone was observed a single time. A read error likely explains this, since a far larger clone differs by one base. The chain recombines TRBV6-1 with TRBJ2-6, with D perhaps matching TRBD1 (5 bases). In germline, CDR1 is MNHNS, CDR2 SASEGT. The length of the CDR3 is 14 residues. The CDR3: CASSQLPGANVPTF. In nucleotides, the CDR3 is TGTGCCAGCAGTCAGTTACCTGGGGCCAACGTCCCGACTTTC.

The chain employs TRBV28 and TRBJ2-7; D unresolved. This CDR3 contains 11 residues. Germline values: CDR1 MDHEN, CDR2 SYDVKM. The V end lost 4 bases, the J end lost 6 bases, and 7 bases lay between the germline ends. The CDR3, as DNA: TGTGCCAGCAGTTCCTGGTCCGAGCAGTACTTC. Protein sequence: CASSSWSEQYF.

The V call is TRBV10-3, the J call TRBJ2-2; weak D call: TRBD1 (6 bases). The CDR3 sequence is 16 residues long. Germline assignment: CDR1 ENHRY and CDR2 SYGVKD. Trimming cost V 5 bases and J 1 base, with 14 bases left between them. The DNA for the CDR3 is TGTGCCATCAGTACCGGGACATCCCAGAACACCGGGGAGCTGTTTTTT. It yields the protein CAISTGTSQNTGELFF.

V gene TRBV18 combines with J gene TRBJ2-3, with D uncertain. Trimming stripped 1 base from V and 0 bases from J, with 8 bases between. The CDR3 runs to 15 residues. CDR1 is KGHSH and CDR2 is LQKENI in the germline V gene. In DNA, the CDR3 is TGTGCCAGCTCACCACGGGTCGTCAGCACAGATACGCAGTATTTT. It codes for CASSPRVVSTDTQYF.

Worth noting for this clone: This likely came from a read error, as a far larger clone is one base away. The chain links TRBV30 to TRBJ1-3; D is unresolved. CDR3 length equals 13 residues. In germline, CDR1 is GTSNPN, CDR2 SVGIG (reference sequence). CDR3 nucleotide sequence: TGTGCCTGGCACATATTCTCTGGAAACACCACATATTTT. Translating gives CAWHIFSGNTTYF. Combining the CDR3 with reference TRBV30 and TRBJ1-3 gives the whole variable domain SQTIHQWPATLVQPVGSPLSLECTVEGTSNPNLYWYRQAAGRGLQLLFYSVGIGQISSEVPQNLSASRPQDRQFILSSKKLLLSDSGFYLCAWHIFSGNTTYFGEGSWLTVV.

This clone was picked up a small number of times. This sequence joins TRBV27 and TRBJ1-1, with no clear D. Trimming left V 2 bases short and J 7 bases short, with 5 bases between. This CDR3 region has 11 residues. The germline CDR1 and CDR2 sequences are MNHEY and SMNVEV (reference sequence). The CDR3 sequence is CASSLGYEAFF. In nucleotides, the CDR3 is TGTGCCAGCAGTTTAGGGTATGAAGCTTTCTTT.

This clone was seen once. The CDR3 loop reads CASSKGQGDQPQHF. For the CDR3, the DNA is TGTGCCAGTAGTAAGGGACAGGGGGATCAGCCCCAGCATTTT. The V call is TRBV19, the J call TRBJ1-5; TRBD1 matches at 11 bases. The CDR3 extends over 14 amino acids. J lost 5 bases, V lost 4 bases, and 1 base had no gene match. CDR1 and CDR2 (germline): LNHDA, SQIVND (reference sequence).

The chain joins TRBV11-1 to TRBJ2-7; possibly TRBD1 for D (5 bases). The CDR3 is made up of 15 amino acids. Germline V CDR1 and CDR2: SGHAT, FQDESV (reference sequence). V was clipped by 5 bases and J by 3 bases, with 17 bases between them. In nucleotides, the CDR3 is TGTGCCAGCAGCCAGAGACAGTCTAACTTCTACGAGCAGTACTTC. This encodes CASSQRQSNFYEQYF.

This rearrangement joins TRBV2 to TRBJ2-7; 8 bases are shared with TRBD1. This CDR3 has 13 residues. Germline V CDR1 and CDR2: SNHLY, FYNNEI. The ends lost 8 bases at V and 3 bases at J; junction bases unmatched: 6. The CDR3 here is CASDRDRNYEQYF. CDR3 nucleotide sequence: TGTGCCAGCGACCGGGACAGGAACTACGAGCAGTACTTC.

This rearrangement joins TRBV4-1 to TRBJ1-3; a possible D gene is TRBD1 (6 bases). Per the germline V gene, CDR1 is MGHRA and CDR2 is YSYEKL. The CDR3 length is 17 residues. Between the trimmed V and J ends, which lost 0 bases and 0 bases, there was a span of 12 bases. CDR3 bases: TGCGCCAGCAGCCAAGACCACGACAGGATCTCTGGAAACACCATATATTTT. Its protein is CASSQDHDRISGNTIYF.